A single sample gave rise to the 19 T cell receptor beta chains below, sequenced in a study of control samples from healthy donors and cancer patients. The protocol was immunoSEQ multiplex PCR, while the TCRdb copy is restricted to in-frame clones and leaves out a portion. This table holds 150,000 to 200,000 clones, more than 85% found once. The sequenced sample consisted of blood. The receptors were gathered from a woman aged 25 to 39 in good health.

The chain joins TRBV27 to TRBJ2-5, with D maybe TRBD2 (5 bases). V lost 5 bases to trimming and J lost 4 bases, with 14 bases between them. CDR1 is MNHEY and CDR2 is SMNVEV in the germline V gene (reference sequence). The CDR3 is 14 amino acids. CDR3 protein: CASSPNRGGETQYF. CDR3 nucleotide sequence: TGTGCCAGCAGTCCTAATCGGGGTGGAGAGACCCAGTACTTC.

This chain joins TRBV9 and TRBJ1-2, with 7 bases lining up with TRBD1. Germline assignment: CDR1 SGDLS and CDR2 YYNGEE. The CDR3 is 13 amino acids. Unmatched junction bases numbered 8, after V lost 4 bases and J lost 8 bases. The CDR3 sequence: CASSPRDRDGYTF. CDR3 nucleotides: TGTGCCAGCAGCCCGAGGGACAGAGACGGCTACACCTTC. The variable domain in full, completed from reference TRBV9 and TRBJ1-2, reads DSGVTQTPKHLITATGQRVTLRCSPRSGDLSVYWYQQSLDQGLQFLIQYYNGEERAKGNILERFSAQQFPDLHSELNLSSLELGDSALYFCASSPRDRDGYTFGSGTRLTVV.

V gene TRBV9 combines with J gene TRBJ1-2; possibly TRBD1 for D (5 bases). Trimming took 5 bases from V and 5 from J, leaving 19 bases between them. The CDR3 is 15 amino acids. Germline values: CDR1 SGDLS, CDR2 YYNGEE. The CDR3 nucleotides read TGTGCCAGCAGGGAGGGACTGGGTGACGCGTATGGCTACACCTTC. This sequence encodes CASREGLGDAYGYTF.

The V and J genes are TRBV19 and TRBJ2-3; D gene ambiguous. Trimming pared 5 bases from V and 4 bases from J, leaving 7 bases between. Germline V gives CDR1 LNHDA, CDR2 SQIVND (reference sequence). CDR3 length: 12 residues. CDR3 residues: CASSPAADTQYF. CDR3 in DNA: TGTGCCAGTAGTCCCGCGGCAGATACGCAGTATTTT.

The chain joins TRBV6-6 to TRBJ1-5, with a weak D call TRBD1 (5 bases). Germline CDR1 and CDR2: MNHNY and SVGAGI (reference sequence). Between the trimmed V and J ends, which lost 8 bases and 7 bases, there was a span of 18 bases. CDR3 size: 14 residues. This CDR3 reads CASGLGGGRQPQHF. The CDR3 DNA reads as TGTGCCAGCGGTCTGGGCGGGGGACGCCAGCCCCAGCATTTT.

This clone has just one count. The V gene is TRBV3-1 (or the pseudogene TRBV3-2), the J gene TRBJ2-7; a weak D match, TRBD2 (7 bases). V shed 5 bases and J shed 0 bases, with 14 bases lying between them. The CDR3 contains 15 residues. Germline values: CDR1 LGHDT, CDR2 YNNKEL (reference sequence). CDR3 nucleotides: TGTGCCAGCAGCTTTCGGGGGGCAACCTCCTACGAGCAGTACTTC. This gives the protein CASSFRGATSYEQYF.

This CDR3 is CASTPFGGHSYNEQFF. The CDR3 region has the DNA TGTGCCAGTACCCCCTTCGGCGGCCACTCCTACAATGAGCAGTTCTTC. The chain employs TRBV19 and TRBJ2-1; the D is unclear. Looked up from germline, CDR1 is LNHDA and CDR2 is SQIVND (reference sequence). The CDR3 covers 16 residues. V was pared by 7 bases and J by 0 bases, with 16 bases between.

On this clone: A read error may produce the germline difference seen at one junction end. V and J are TRBV28 and TRBJ1-6, with D possibly TRBD1 on 6 matching bases. The CDR3 has 13 residues. Germline V gene sequence: CDR1 MDHEN, CDR2 SYDVKM. CDR3 bases: TGTGCCAGCTGGGGTCAAATCAGGGGAGAAGGGGACTTT. Encoded protein: CASWGQIRGEGDF.

V and J are TRBV11-1 and TRBJ2-7; TRBD2 might be the D (6 bases). Germline CDR1 is SGHAT and CDR2 is FQDESV (reference sequence). CDR3 size: 15 residues. Between the trimmed V and J ends, which lost 5 bases and 7 bases, there was a span of 21 bases. DNA for the CDR3: TGTGCCAGCAGCCTAAGGGACTTTCTCGGGAGAGAGCAGTACTTC. Translated: CASSLRDFLGREQYF.

The chain carries TRBV9 and TRBJ1-4; D is perhaps TRBD1 (6 bases). The length of the CDR3 is 16 residues. V lost 4 bases to trimming and J lost 3 bases, with 16 bases between them. Germline-derived CDR1 and CDR2 are SGDLS and YYNGEE. CDR3 in amino acids: CASSQRGGAANEKLFF. CDR3 bases: TGTGCCAGCAGCCAAAGAGGGGGGGCGGCTAATGAAAAACTGTTTTTT.

CDR3 coding DNA: TGTGCCAGCAGCGCCTCTCCTCAAGGGAACACCGGGGAGCTGTTTTTT. It specifies CASSASPQGNTGELFF. The V and J genes are TRBV7-3 and TRBJ2-2; D gene unclear. V was trimmed by 5 bases and J by 1 base, leaving 14 bases between them. Germline CDR1 reads SGHTA; CDR2 reads FQGTGA. CDR3 length equals 16 residues.

The chain has TRBV28 and TRBJ2-7, with D perhaps being TRBD1 or TRBD2 (5 bases each). Germline assignment: CDR1 MDHEN and CDR2 SYDVKM. This CDR3 has 13 amino acids. Trimming shortened V by 3 bases and J by 6 bases, and 12 bases separated the two germline ends. The DNA of the CDR3 is TGTGCCAGCAGTTTCGTGGGGGTCTTCGAGCAGTACTTC. It translates to CASSFVGVFEQYF.

V gene TRBV5-8 combines with J gene TRBJ2-1; 9 bases line up with TRBD2. V shed 4 bases, J shed 8 bases, and the junction held 19 bases outside the gene matches. The CDR3 has 18 residues. Looked up from germline, CDR1 is SGHTS and CDR2 is YDEGEE. The CDR3 here is CASSDWDLSGRLGDEQFF. CDR3 sequence (DNA): TGTGCCAGCAGCGATTGGGATCTTAGCGGGAGACTAGGAGATGAGCAGTTCTTC.

V gene TRBV10-2 combines with J gene TRBJ1-2; TRBD1 agrees at 8 bases. This CDR3 has 13 amino acids. V trimming: 5 bases; J trimming: 6 bases; junction bases outside the gene matches: 5. Germline CDR1 WSHSY, CDR2 SAAADI. CDR3 region: CASSPGGADGYTF. Here the CDR3 DNA reads TGCGCCAGCAGTCCAGGGGGCGCGGATGGCTACACCTTC.

The V and J genes are TRBV5-1 and TRBJ1-4, with 7 bases aligning to TRBD1. After removal of 0 bases from V and 1 base from J, the junction contained 3 bases not matched to a gene. This CDR3 comprises 16 residues. In germline, CDR1 is SGHRS, CDR2 YFSETQ. CDR3 DNA: TGCGCCAGCAGCTTGGACAGGGGTGGAACTAATGAAAAACTGTTTTTT. Residues: CASSLDRGGTNEKLFF.

The chain employs TRBV6-5 and TRBJ2-7, with TRBD2 matching over 8 bases. Germline values: CDR1 MNHEY, CDR2 SVGAGI. CDR3 length equals 14 residues. Trimming removed 8 bases from V and 6 bases from J; junction bases left unmatched: 12. The DNA of the CDR3 is TGTGCCAGCGGGGCGGCGGGACTAGGGGGCGAGCAGTACTTC. Translated, it gives CASGAAGLGGEQYF.

The chain uses TRBV29-1 and TRBJ1-2, with D maybe TRBD1 (5 bases). Trimming stripped 4 bases from V and 2 bases from J, with 11 bases between. CDR3 length equals 13 residues. Germline-derived CDR1 and CDR2 are SQVTM and ANQGSEA. The CDR3 DNA reads TGCAGCGTTGTCTTAGGGGACAACTATGGCTACACCTTC. Its translation is CSVVLGDNYGYTF.

V gene TRBV6-2 or TRBV6-3 combines with J gene TRBJ2-1; D not certain. The CDR3 loop spans 13 amino acids. V lost 0 bases and J 7 bases, leaving 7 bases between the germline ends. Germline-derived CDR1 and CDR2 are MNHEY and SVGEGT. CDR3 coding DNA: TGTGCCAGCAGTTACTCCCTTAGGAATGAGCAGTTCTTC. Its protein product is CASSYSLRNEQFF.

This clone showed up just once. This chain links TRBV2 with TRBJ1-5; no definite D call. V gave up 8 bases and J gave up 2 bases, with 13 bases separating them. This CDR3 has 14 residues. Per the germline V gene, CDR1 is SNHLY and CDR2 is FYNNEI. The DNA for the CDR3 is TGTGCCAGCTCTGTCGGGGAAGGCAATCAGCCCCAGCATTTT. As protein: CASSVGEGNQPQHF.